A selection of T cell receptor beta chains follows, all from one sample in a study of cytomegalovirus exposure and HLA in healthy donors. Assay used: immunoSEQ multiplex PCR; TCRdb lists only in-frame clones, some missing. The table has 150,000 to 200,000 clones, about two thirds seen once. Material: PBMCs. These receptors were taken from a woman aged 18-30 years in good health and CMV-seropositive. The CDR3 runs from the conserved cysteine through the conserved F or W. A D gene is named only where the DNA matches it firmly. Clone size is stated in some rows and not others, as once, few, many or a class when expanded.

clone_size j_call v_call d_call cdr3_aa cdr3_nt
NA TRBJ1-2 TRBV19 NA CASSKAGVNYGYTF TGTGCCAGTAGCAAGGCAGGGGTTAACTATGGCTACACCTTC
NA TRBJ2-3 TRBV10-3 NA CATESQGASFTQYF TGTGCCACAGAGAGTCAAGGGGCGTCATTTACGCAGTATTTT
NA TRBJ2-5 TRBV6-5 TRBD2 CASSRQPSGGETQYF TGTGCCAGCAGTCGCCAACCTAGCGGGGGGGAGACCCAGTACTTC
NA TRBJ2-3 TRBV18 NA CASSPPGLTDTQYF TGTGCCAGCTCACCACCAGGACTGACAGATACGCAGTATTTT
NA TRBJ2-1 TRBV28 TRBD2 CASSFGGRGIDEQFF TGTGCCAGCAGTTTCGGCGGGAGGGGCATAGATGAGCAGTTCTTC
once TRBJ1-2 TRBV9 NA CASSLGGGNYGYTF TGTGCCAGCAGCTTAGGGGGGGGGAACTATGGCTACACCTTC
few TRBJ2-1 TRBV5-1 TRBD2 CASSLVGGNVYNEQFF TGCGCCAGCAGCTTGGTCGGGGGGAACGTCTACAATGAGCAGTTCTTC
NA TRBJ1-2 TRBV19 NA CASSPGLFYGYTF TGTGCCAGTAGTCCAGGACTGTTCTATGGCTACACCTTC
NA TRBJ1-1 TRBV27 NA CASSFLGAEAFF TGTGCCAGCAGTTTCCTCGGGGCTGAAGCTTTCTTT
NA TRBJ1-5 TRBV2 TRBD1 CASSEAFPTGTFQPQHF TGTGCCAGCAGTGAAGCTTTTCCGACAGGGACCTTCCAGCCCCAGCATTTT
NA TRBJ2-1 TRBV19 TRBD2 CASSIDLAGSYNEQFF TGTGCCAGTAGTATAGATCTAGCGGGTTCCTACAATGAGCAGTTCTTC
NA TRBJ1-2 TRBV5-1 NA CASREDSLGYGYTF TGCGCCAGCAGGGAGGACAGCCTGGGCTATGGCTACACCTTC
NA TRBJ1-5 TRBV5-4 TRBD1 CASSPGQSNQPQHF TGTGCCAGCAGTCCGGGACAGAGCAATCAGCCCCAGCATTTT
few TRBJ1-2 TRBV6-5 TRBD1 CASSLQGSYGYTF TGTGCCAGCAGTTTACAGGGGTCCTATGGCTACACCTTC
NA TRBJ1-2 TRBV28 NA CASRDSEIYGYTF TGTGCCAGCAGGGACAGTGAAATCTATGGCTACACCTTC
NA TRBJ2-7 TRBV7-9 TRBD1 CASSLVTGQGIWEQYF TGTGCCAGCAGCTTAGTCACGGGACAGGGGATTTGGGAGCAGTACTTC
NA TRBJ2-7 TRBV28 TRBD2 CASTLTSGFEQYF TGTGCCAGCACCCTGACTAGCGGGTTCGAGCAGTACTTC
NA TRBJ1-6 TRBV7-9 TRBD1 CASSLEPGQGNSPLHF TGTGCCAGCAGCTTGGAACCGGGACAGGGAAATTCACCCCTCCACTTT
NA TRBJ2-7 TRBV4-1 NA CASSQSTGNEQYF TGCGCCAGCAGCCAATCCACAGGTAACGAGCAGTACTTC
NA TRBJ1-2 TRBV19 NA CASSSREFGGYTF TGTGCCAGTAGTAGCAGGGAATTTGGTGGCTACACCTTC
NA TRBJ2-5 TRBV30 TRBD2 CAWSGPRGGFQETQYF TGTGCCTGGAGTGGCCCCCGCGGGGGGTTTCAAGAGACCCAGTACTTC
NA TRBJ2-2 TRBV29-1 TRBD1 CSVAYRGTGELFF TGCAGCGTGGCCTACAGGGGAACCGGGGAGCTGTTTTTT
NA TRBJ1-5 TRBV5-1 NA CASSLETGNQPQHF TGCGCCAGCAGCTTGGAAACTGGCAATCAGCCCCAGCATTTT
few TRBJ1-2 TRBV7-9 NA CASQLGSNGYTF TGTGCCAGCCAACTCGGGAGCAATGGCTACACCTTC
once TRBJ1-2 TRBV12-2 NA CASRPRGITARGRSYGYTF TGTGCAAGTCGCCCTCGCGGGATCACAGCTAGGGGGCGCAGCTATGGCTACACCTTC
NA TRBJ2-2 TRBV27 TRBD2 CASSFRLAGEAGELFF TGTGCCAGCAGTTTCCGTCTAGCGGGAGAGGCCGGGGAGCTGTTTTTT
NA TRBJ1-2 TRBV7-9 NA CASSLILGAGTSYGYTF TGTGCCAGCAGCTTAATCTTAGGTGCCGGGACATCCTATGGCTACACCTTC
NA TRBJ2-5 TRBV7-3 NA CASSLFSRETQYF TGTGCCAGCAGCTTATTTAGTCGTGAGACCCAGTACTTC
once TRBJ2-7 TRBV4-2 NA CASSRETDSRRQYF TGTGCCAGCAGTAGAGAAACGGACTCCCGTCGGCAGTACTTC
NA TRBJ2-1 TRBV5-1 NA CASSLASNAVYEQFF TGCGCCAGCAGCTTGGCTAGTAATGCCGTCTATGAGCAGTTCTTC
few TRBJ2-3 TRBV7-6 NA CASSLVLADTQYF TGTGCCAGCAGCTTAGTGCTAGCGGATACGCAGTATTTT
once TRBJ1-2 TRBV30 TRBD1 CAWSVQGGLGYTF TGTGCCTGGAGTGTACAGGGGGGGCTAGGCTACACCTTC
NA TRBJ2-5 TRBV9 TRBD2 CASSESGSQETQYF TGTGCCAGCAGTGAGAGCGGGAGCCAAGAGACCCAGTACTTC
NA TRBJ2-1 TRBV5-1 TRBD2 CASSLGTSEVNEQFF TGCGCCAGCAGCTTGGGGACTAGCGAGGTCAATGAGCAGTTCTTC
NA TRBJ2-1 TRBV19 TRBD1 CASSTGQGVIAEQFF TGTGCCAGTAGTACGGGACAGGGGGTAATAGCTGAGCAGTTCTTC
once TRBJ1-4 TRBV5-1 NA CASSLTTTTNEKLFF TGCGCCAGCAGCCTTACGACTACAACTAATGAAAAACTGTTTTTT
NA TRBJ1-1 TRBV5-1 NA CASSPRPLQGNTEAFF TGCGCCAGCAGCCCCCGTCCCTTACAGGGTAACACTGAAGCTTTCTTT
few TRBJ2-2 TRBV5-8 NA CASNYQGTGAGELFF TGTGCCAGCAACTATCAAGGGACGGGGGCCGGGGAGCTGTTTTTT
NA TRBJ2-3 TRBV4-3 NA CASSPGLNTDTQYF TGCGCCAGCAGCCCTGGACTAAACACAGATACGCAGTATTTT
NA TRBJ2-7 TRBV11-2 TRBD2 CASSFRASGSIEQYF TGTGCCAGCAGCTTCCGGGCTAGCGGGAGTATCGAGCAGTACTTC
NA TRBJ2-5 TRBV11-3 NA CASSRTWRLGETQYF TGTGCCAGCAGCCGTACGTGGCGGCTAGGAGAGACCCAGTACTTC
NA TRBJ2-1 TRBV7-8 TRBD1 CASSLGTGGGNEQFF TGTGCCAGCAGCTTAGGGACAGGTGGGGGTAATGAGCAGTTCTTC
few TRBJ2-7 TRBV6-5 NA CASRDSTTSDYEQYF TGTGCCAGCAGGGACTCGACGACATCGGACTACGAGCAGTACTTC
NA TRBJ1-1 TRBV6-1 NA CASSTGLGDTEAFF TGTGCCAGCAGTACTGGGCTTGGTGACACTGAAGCTTTCTTT
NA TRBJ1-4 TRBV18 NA CASSARDGEKLFF TGTGCCAGCTCAGCGAGGGATGGGGAAAAACTGTTTTTT
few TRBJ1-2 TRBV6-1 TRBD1 CASSVRTGEYGYTF TGTGCCAGCAGTGTGAGGACAGGGGAGTATGGCTACACCTTC